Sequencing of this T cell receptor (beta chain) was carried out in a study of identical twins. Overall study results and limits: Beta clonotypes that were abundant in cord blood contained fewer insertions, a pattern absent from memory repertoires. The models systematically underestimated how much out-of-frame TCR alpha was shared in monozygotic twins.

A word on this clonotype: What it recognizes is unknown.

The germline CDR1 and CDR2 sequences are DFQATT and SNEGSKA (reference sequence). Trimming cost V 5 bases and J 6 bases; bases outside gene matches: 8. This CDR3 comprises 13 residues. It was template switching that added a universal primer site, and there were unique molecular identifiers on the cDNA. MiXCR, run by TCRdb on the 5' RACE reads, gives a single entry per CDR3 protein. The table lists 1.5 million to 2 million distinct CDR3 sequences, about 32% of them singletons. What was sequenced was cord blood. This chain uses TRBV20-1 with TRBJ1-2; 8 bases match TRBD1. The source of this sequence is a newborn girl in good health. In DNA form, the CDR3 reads TGCAGTGCTTCCGATCAGGGGGCGAATGGCTACACCTTC. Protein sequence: CSASDQGANGYTF.